Sequencing of this T cell receptor (beta chain) was carried out in a study of Ad26.COV2.S vaccination and SARS-CoV-2 variants. About the study: The donor was enrolled in the Ad26.COV2.S arm of the COV1001 trial. Broader study findings: The placebo group had lower spike-specific TCR breadth than the vaccine recipients did.

The CDR3 extends over 14 amino acids. The germline gives CDR1 SGHTA, CDR2 FQGNSA. Germline trimming cut 5 bases from V and 7 bases from J; bases unmatched to any gene: 5. Treatment: some 19 received Ad26.COV2.S at low or high dose, single or two shots; a few received placebo; per-sample allocation not given. Sample collection was performed on day 63 after the first vaccine or placebo injection. Whoever gave the sample was an adult aged 18-55 years in Boston. The administered vaccine (an Ad26 vector) expressed Wuhan-strain SARS-CoV-2 spike. Concerning this clone: The antigen is not known.

Sequencing was performed with immunoSEQ multiplex PCR; in TCRdb, only in-frame clones are kept and a portion is missing. The data show about 470,000 clones, 90% seen once. This material consisted of peripheral blood, taken in a trial of Ad26.COV2.S vaccine versus placebo. The receptor's source is a person between 18 and 65 years old who received the Ad26.COV2.S COVID-19 vaccine or a placebo. The chain couples TRBV7-2 to TRBJ1-2, with 12 bases lining up with TRBD1. CDR3 sequence reads: CASSPGQGAGGYTF. The CDR3 DNA is TGTGCCAGCAGCCCGGGACAGGGGGCTGGTGGCTACACCTTC.